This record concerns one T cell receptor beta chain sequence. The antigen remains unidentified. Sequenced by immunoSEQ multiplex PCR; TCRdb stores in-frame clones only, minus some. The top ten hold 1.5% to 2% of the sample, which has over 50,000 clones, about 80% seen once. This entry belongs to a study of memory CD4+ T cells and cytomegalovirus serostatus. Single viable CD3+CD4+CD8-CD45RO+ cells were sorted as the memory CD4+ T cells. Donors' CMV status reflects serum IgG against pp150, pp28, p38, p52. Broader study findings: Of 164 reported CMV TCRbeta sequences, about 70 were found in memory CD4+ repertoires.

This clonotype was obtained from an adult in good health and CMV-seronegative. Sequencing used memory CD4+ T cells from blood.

CDR3 residues: CASSLYTSGTDEQFF. The DNA for the CDR3 is TGTGCCAGCAGCTTGTATACTAGCGGGACCGATGAGCAGTTCTTC. The rearrangement links TRBV5-4 to TRBJ2-1; the match to TRBD2 covers 10 bases. V gave up 1 base and J gave up 8 bases; unmatched junction bases: 6. Germline loops: CDR1 SGHNT, CDR2 YYREEE (reference sequence). The CDR3 spans 15 residues.